One sample yielded the 3 T cell receptor beta chains listed below, sequenced in a study of shared clonotypes between healthy human individuals (dated by TCRdb to 2018 to 2021). Libraries were made using the immunoSEQ multiplex PCR assay. TCRdb took this table from immuneACCESS and kept in-frame rearrangements with V and J called. Such tables lack part of the clones; where checked against another copy, unresolved V genes explain under half of the gap, and the rest is unexplained. The sample table shows approximately 500,000 clones, and roughly 95% are seen once. The ten top clones hold about 0.054% of the sample. The specimen was naive CD4+ T cells sorted from blood. The sample's cell subset or site label is to be understood as: CD45RA+ positively selected. These receptor sequences come from a woman younger than 45 in good health.

This chain links TRBV7-8 with TRBJ2-1, with D possibly being TRBD2 (6 bases). CDR1 is SGHVS and CDR2 is FQNEAQ in the germline V gene. The CDR3 loop spans 15 amino acids. The V gene lost 5 bases and the J gene lost 6 bases, with 17 bases spanning the gap. As DNA, the CDR3 is TGTGCCAGCAGCCTCTGGGGGGAAGCCAGCAATGAGCAGTTCTTC. Its translation is CASSLWGEASNEQFF.

The V gene is TRBV28, the J gene TRBJ1-3; TRBD1 might be the D (6 bases). V was pared by 3 bases and J by 0 bases, with 15 bases between. CDR3 length equals 17 residues. Germline values: CDR1 MDHEN, CDR2 SYDVKM. The CDR3 DNA reads as TGTGCCAGCAGTTTGTCCGGGACACCATCCTCTGGAAACACCATATATTTT. It is translated as CASSLSGTPSSGNTIYF.

This rearrangement joins TRBV5-4 to TRBJ2-7; the D gene could be TRBD1 or TRBD2 (5 bases each). V was pared by 3 bases and J by 2 bases, with 15 bases between. Germline CDR1 SGHNT, CDR2 YYREEE (reference sequence). The CDR3 is made up of 15 amino acids. The CDR3 DNA reads TGTGCCAGCAGCTCCCCCGGGACGAGTACCTACGAGCAGTACTTC. Residues: CASSSPGTSTYEQYF. Full variable domain (rest looked up from reference TRBV5-4 and TRBJ2-7): ETGVTQSPTHLIKTRGQQVTLRCSSQSGHNTVSWYQQALGQGPQFIFQYYREEENGRGNFPPRFSGLQFPNYSSELNVNALELDDSALYLCASSSPGTSTYEQYFGPGTRLTVT.